Listed below are T cell receptor beta chains from one sample, sequenced in a study of technical replicates of blood from a handful of donors. Repertoires were generated with immunoSEQ multiplex PCR, while TCRdb's copy carries only in-frame clones and drops some. The data contain about 97,000 clones, about 95% of them singletons. The sample was T cells isolated from PBMCs. The receptors shown here come from a human donor in good health. Each CDR3 is given with its conserved first and last residue. The D gene is left open where the match is weak. For some rows the clone size is stated as once, few or many, or as a class when expanded; others skip it.

CDR3nt: TGTGCCAGCAGCAGAGATTACAATGAGCAGTTCTTC
CDR3aa: CASSRDYNEQFF
v_gene: TRBV4-2
j_gene: TRBJ2-1
abundance: -
d_gene: -
len: 12

CDR3nt: TGTGCCAGCTTTGGTTTTAGCGCCAGCACAGATACGCAGTATTTT
CDR3aa: CASFGFSASTDTQYF
v_gene: TRBV2
j_gene: TRBJ2-3
abundance: -
d_gene: -
len: 15

CDR3nt: TGTGCCATCAGTCCGGACAGGGGAGATGAAAAACTGTTTTTT
CDR3aa: CAISPDRGDEKLFF
v_gene: TRBV10-3
j_gene: TRBJ1-4
abundance: -
d_gene: TRBD1
len: 14

CDR3nt: TGCGCCAGCAAGAGGGTCCAAGAGACCCAGTACTTC
CDR3aa: CASKRVQETQYF
v_gene: TRBV5-1
j_gene: TRBJ2-5
abundance: once
d_gene: -
len: 12

CDR3nt: TGTGCCAGCAGCAACAGCTATACGCAGTATTTT
CDR3aa: CASSNSYTQYF
v_gene: TRBV5-4
j_gene: TRBJ2-3
abundance: -
d_gene: -
len: 11

CDR3nt: TGCGCCAGCAGCCAAGTAACTTCGACAGACGAGCAGTACTTC
CDR3aa: CASSQVTSTDEQYF
v_gene: TRBV4-1
j_gene: TRBJ2-7
abundance: -
d_gene: -
len: 14

CDR3nt: TGTGCCAGCAGTTTTGGGAGGGGCGGCTACACCTTC
CDR3aa: CASSFGRGGYTF
v_gene: TRBV28
j_gene: TRBJ1-2
abundance: -
d_gene: -
len: 12

CDR3nt: TGCGCCAGCAGCAACGAAGCGGGATCCTACAATGAGCAGTTCTTC
CDR3aa: CASSNEAGSYNEQFF
v_gene: TRBV5-1
j_gene: TRBJ2-1
abundance: -
d_gene: TRBD2
len: 15

CDR3nt: TGTGCCACCAGCAGACTCAGTTTAGCGGGAGTCGGTGAGACCCAGTACTTC
CDR3aa: CATSRLSLAGVGETQYF
v_gene: TRBV15
j_gene: TRBJ2-5
abundance: -
d_gene: TRBD2
len: 17

CDR3nt: TGTGCCAGTAGTAATCGGAGGGAGGGAGCTGAAGCTTTCTTT
CDR3aa: CASSNRREGAEAFF
v_gene: TRBV19
j_gene: TRBJ1-1
abundance: -
d_gene: -
len: 14

CDR3nt: TGTGCCAGCAGCGCAGGGGCCTCCTACGAGCAGTACTTC
CDR3aa: CASSAGASYEQYF
v_gene: TRBV6-1
j_gene: TRBJ2-7
abundance: -
d_gene: -
len: 13

CDR3nt: TGTGCCGCGGGGTGGGAGGGCACTGAAGCTTTCTTT
CDR3aa: CAAGWEGTEAFF
v_gene: TRBV27
j_gene: TRBJ1-1
abundance: -
d_gene: -
len: 12

CDR3nt: TGTGCCAGCAGCCGAGCGGGAGGGGGAGCAGATACGCAGTATTTT
CDR3aa: CASSRAGGGADTQYF
v_gene: TRBV14
j_gene: TRBJ2-3
abundance: -
d_gene: TRBD2
len: 15

CDR3nt: TGTGCCAGCTCACCCAATCAAAACACTGAAGCTTTCTTT
CDR3aa: CASSPNQNTEAFF
v_gene: TRBV18
j_gene: TRBJ1-1
abundance: -
d_gene: -
len: 13

CDR3nt: TGTGCCAGCAGTTCCGACAGGGCAGGGTCCTACGAGCAGTACTTC
CDR3aa: CASSSDRAGSYEQYF
v_gene: TRBV28
j_gene: TRBJ2-7
abundance: -
d_gene: TRBD1
len: 15

CDR3nt: TGTGCCAGCAGTGGAACAGGGGGCGGACGATTCCCGAACACTGAAGCTTTCTTT
CDR3aa: CASSGTGGGRFPNTEAFF
v_gene: TRBV9
j_gene: TRBJ1-1
abundance: -
d_gene: TRBD1
len: 18

CDR3nt: TGTGCCAGCAGCTTGGCGGGGACTACTCCTAGGGGTGAAGCTTTCTTT
CDR3aa: CASSLAGTTPRGEAFF
v_gene: TRBV5-4
j_gene: TRBJ1-1
abundance: once
d_gene: -
len: 16

CDR3nt: TGTGCCAGCAGTCCCCTCGGGCAAGGGCTAGCGGGAACGGAGACCCAGTACTTC
CDR3aa: CASSPLGQGLAGTETQYF
v_gene: TRBV27
j_gene: TRBJ2-5
abundance: -
d_gene: TRBD2
len: 18

CDR3nt: TGCGCCAGCAGCCAAGGCTGGGCCAATCAGCCCCAGCATTTT
CDR3aa: CASSQGWANQPQHF
v_gene: TRBV4-3
j_gene: TRBJ1-5
abundance: -
d_gene: -
len: 14

CDR3nt: TGCGCCAGCAGCTTGTACGGTGAGCAGTTCTTC
CDR3aa: CASSLYGEQFF
v_gene: TRBV5-1
j_gene: TRBJ2-1
abundance: -
d_gene: -
len: 11

CDR3nt: TGCGCCAGCAGCCAAGGCGGGTCACTCACCCACACTGAAGCTTTCTTT
CDR3aa: CASSQGGSLTHTEAFF
v_gene: TRBV4-1
j_gene: TRBJ1-1
abundance: -
d_gene: -
len: 16

CDR3nt: TGTGCCAGCAGCGTGCCCATGGGGGCACGGGGCTACACCTTC
CDR3aa: CASSVPMGARGYTF
v_gene: TRBV9
j_gene: TRBJ1-2
abundance: -
d_gene: -
len: 14

CDR3nt: TGTGCCAGCAGTTACTCAGGGGACAATCAGCCCCAGCATTTT
CDR3aa: CASSYSGDNQPQHF
v_gene: TRBV6-5
j_gene: TRBJ1-5
abundance: -
d_gene: -
len: 14

CDR3nt: TGTGCCAGCAGCATTAGCGGTTACATCCAAGAGACCCAGTACTTC
CDR3aa: CASSISGYIQETQYF
v_gene: TRBV13
j_gene: TRBJ2-5
abundance: -
d_gene: -
len: 15

CDR3nt: TGTGCCAGCAGCTTAACAGTAGGGGACAAAAACATTCAGTACTTC
CDR3aa: CASSLTVGDKNIQYF
v_gene: TRBV7-9
j_gene: TRBJ2-4
abundance: -
d_gene: -
len: 15

CDR3nt: TGTGCCAGCTCACGAGGGGGAAGCGAAGCTTTCTTT
CDR3aa: CASSRGGSEAFF
v_gene: TRBV18
j_gene: TRBJ1-1
abundance: once
d_gene: -
len: 12

CDR3nt: TGTGCCTGGAGTTTAGACTCCTCCTACAATGAGCAGTTCTTC
CDR3aa: CAWSLDSSYNEQFF
v_gene: TRBV30
j_gene: TRBJ2-1
abundance: -
d_gene: -
len: 14